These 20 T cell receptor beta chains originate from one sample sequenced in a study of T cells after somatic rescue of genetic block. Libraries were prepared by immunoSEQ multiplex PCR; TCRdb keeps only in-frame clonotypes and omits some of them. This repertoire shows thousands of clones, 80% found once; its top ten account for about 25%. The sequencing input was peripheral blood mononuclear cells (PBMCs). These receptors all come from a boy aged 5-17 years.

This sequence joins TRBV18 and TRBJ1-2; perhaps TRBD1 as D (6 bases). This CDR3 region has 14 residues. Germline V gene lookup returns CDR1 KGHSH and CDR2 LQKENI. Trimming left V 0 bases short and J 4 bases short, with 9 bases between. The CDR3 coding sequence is TGTGCCAGCTCACCACCGAAGGGGGTCTATGGCTACACCTTC. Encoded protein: CASSPPKGVYGYTF.

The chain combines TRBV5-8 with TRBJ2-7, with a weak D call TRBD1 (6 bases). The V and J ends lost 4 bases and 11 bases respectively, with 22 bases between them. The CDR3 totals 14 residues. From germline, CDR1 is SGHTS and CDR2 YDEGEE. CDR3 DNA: TGTGCCAGCAGCATACGTCGACAGGCCTCGGAGGAGTACTTC. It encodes CASSIRRQASEEYF.

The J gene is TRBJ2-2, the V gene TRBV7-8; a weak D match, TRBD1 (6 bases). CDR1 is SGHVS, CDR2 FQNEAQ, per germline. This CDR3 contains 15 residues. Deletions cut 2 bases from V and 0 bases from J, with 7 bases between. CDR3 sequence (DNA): TGTGCCAGCAGCTTACGGACAGCGAACACCGGGGAGCTGTTTTTT. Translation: CASSLRTANTGELFF.

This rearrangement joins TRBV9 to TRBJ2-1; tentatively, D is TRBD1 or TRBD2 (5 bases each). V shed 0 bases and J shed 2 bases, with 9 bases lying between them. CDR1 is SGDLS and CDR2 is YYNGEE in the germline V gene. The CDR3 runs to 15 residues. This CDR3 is CASSVEGDPYNEQFF. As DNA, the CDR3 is TGTGCCAGCAGCGTAGAAGGGGACCCCTACAATGAGCAGTTCTTC.

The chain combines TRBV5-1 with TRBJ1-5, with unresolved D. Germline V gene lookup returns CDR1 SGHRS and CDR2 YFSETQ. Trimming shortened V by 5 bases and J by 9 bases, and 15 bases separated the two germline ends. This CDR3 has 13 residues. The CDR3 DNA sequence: TGCGCCAGCAGACCGAACTTAGGACGGCCCCAGCATTTT. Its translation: CASRPNLGRPQHF.

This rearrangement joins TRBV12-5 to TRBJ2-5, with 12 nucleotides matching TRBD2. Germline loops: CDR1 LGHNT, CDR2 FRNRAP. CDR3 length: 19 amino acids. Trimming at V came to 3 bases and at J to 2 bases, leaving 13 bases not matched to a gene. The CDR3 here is CASGFLPLAGGPAQETQYF. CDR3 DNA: TGTGCTAGTGGTTTCCTCCCGCTAGCGGGAGGGCCCGCACAAGAGACCCAGTACTTC.

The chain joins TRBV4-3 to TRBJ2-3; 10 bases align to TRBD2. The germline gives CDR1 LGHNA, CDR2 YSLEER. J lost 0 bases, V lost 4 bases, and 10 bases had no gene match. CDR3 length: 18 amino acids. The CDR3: CASSRLTQLAGSTDTQYF. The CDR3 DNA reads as TGCGCCAGCAGCCGCCTCACCCAACTAGCGGGGAGCACAGATACGCAGTATTTT.

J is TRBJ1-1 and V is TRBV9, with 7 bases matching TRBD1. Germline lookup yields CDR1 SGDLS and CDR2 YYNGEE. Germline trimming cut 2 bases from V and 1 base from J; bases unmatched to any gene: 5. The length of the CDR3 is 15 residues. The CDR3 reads CASSVSGQPNTEAFF. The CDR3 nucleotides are TGTGCCAGCAGCGTCTCGGGACAGCCGAACACTGAAGCTTTCTTT.

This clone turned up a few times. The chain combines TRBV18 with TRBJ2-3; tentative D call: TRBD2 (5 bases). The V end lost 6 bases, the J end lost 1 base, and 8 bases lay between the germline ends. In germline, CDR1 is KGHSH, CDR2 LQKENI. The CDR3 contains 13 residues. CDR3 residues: CASSLSGTDTQYF. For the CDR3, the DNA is TGTGCCAGCTCGCTTAGCGGCACAGATACGCAGTATTTT.

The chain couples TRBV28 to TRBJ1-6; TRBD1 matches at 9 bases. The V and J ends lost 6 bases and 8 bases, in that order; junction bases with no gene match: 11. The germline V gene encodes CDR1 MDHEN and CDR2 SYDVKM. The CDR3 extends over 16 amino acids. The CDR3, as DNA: TGTGCCAGCAGCCTTGGACAGGGGACGTCGGATTCACCCCTCCACTTT. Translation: CASSLGQGTSDSPLHF.

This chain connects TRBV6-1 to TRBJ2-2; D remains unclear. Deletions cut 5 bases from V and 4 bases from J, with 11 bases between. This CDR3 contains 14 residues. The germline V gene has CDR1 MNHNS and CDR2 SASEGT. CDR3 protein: CASSQGHATGELFF. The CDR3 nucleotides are TGTGCCAGCAGTCAAGGGCACGCCACCGGGGAGCTGTTTTTT.

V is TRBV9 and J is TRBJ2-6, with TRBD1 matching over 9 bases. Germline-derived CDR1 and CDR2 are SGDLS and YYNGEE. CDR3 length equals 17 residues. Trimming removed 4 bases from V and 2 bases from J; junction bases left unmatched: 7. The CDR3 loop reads CASSISGQGPGANVLTF. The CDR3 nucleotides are TGTGCCAGCAGCATCTCAGGACAGGGGCCTGGGGCCAACGTCCTGACTTTC.

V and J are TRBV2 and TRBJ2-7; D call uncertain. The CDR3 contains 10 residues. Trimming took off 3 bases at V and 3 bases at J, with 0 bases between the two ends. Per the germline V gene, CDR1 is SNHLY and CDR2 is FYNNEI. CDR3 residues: CASSDYEQYF. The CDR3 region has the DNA TGTGCCAGCAGTGACTACGAGCAGTACTTC. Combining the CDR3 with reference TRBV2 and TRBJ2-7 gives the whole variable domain EPEVTQTPSHQVTQMGQEVILRCVPISNHLYFYWYRQILGQKVEFLVSFYNNEISEKSEIFDDQFSVERPDGSNFTLKIRSTKLEDSAMYFCASSDYEQYFGPGTRLTVT.

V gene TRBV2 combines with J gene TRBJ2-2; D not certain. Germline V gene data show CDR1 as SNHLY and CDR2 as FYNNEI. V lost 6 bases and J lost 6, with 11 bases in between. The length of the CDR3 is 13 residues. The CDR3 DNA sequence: TGTGCCAGCAGGGGTCAGTGGGCCGGGGAGCTGTTTTTT. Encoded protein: CASRGQWAGELFF. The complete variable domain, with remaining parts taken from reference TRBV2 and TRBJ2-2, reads EPEVTQTPSHQVTQMGQEVILRCVPISNHLYFYWYRQILGQKVEFLVSFYNNEISEKSEIFDDQFSVERPDGSNFTLKIRSTKLEDSAMYFCASRGQWAGELFFGEGSRLTVL.

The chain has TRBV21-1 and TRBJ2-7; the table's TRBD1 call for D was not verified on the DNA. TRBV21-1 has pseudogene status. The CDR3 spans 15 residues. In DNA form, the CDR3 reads TGTGCCAGCAGTTACTCCGGGACAGGGGTTTACGAGCAGTACTTC. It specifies CASSYSGTGVYEQYF.

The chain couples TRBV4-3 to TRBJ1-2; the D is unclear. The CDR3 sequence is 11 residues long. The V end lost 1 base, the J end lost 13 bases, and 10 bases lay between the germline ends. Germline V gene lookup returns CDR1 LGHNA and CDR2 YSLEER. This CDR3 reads CASSQGWIFTF. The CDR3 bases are TGCGCCAGCAGCCAAGGTTGGATCTTCACCTTC.

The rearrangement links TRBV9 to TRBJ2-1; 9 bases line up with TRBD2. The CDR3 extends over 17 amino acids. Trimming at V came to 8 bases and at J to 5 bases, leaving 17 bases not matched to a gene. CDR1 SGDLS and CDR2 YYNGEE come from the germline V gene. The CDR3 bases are TGTGCCAGGAGACGCGCGGAAAGGACTAGCGTACACAATGAGCAGTTCTTC. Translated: CARRRAERTSVHNEQFF. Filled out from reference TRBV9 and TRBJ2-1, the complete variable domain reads DSGVTQTPKHLITATGQRVTLRCSPRSGDLSVYWYQQSLDQGLQFLIQYYNGEERAKGNILERFSAQQFPDLHSELNLSSLELGDSALYFCARRRAERTSVHNEQFFGPGTRLTVL.

CDR3 loop: CASSLELTSGNNEQFF. DNA of the CDR3: TGTGCCAGCAGCTTAGAGTTGACTAGCGGGAACAATGAGCAGTTCTTC. V usage is TRBV13 and J usage is TRBJ2-1, with TRBD2 matching over 11 bases. The CDR3 covers 16 residues. The J segment lost 5 bases and the V segment lost 1 base, leaving 4 bases of the junction unmatched. Germline CDR1 and CDR2: PRHDT and FYEKMQ (reference sequence).

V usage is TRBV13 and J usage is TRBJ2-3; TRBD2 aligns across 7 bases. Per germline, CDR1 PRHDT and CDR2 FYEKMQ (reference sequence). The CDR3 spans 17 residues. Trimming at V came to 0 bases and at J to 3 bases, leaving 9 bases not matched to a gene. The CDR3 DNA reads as TGTGCCAGCAGCTTAGGCCGATTATGGGAGGGAACAGATACGCAGTATTTT. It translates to CASSLGRLWEGTDTQYF.

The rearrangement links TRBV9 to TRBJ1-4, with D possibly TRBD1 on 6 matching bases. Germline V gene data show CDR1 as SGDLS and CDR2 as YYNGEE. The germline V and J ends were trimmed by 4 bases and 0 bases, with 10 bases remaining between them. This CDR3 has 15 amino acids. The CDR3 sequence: CASSPDSATNEKLFF. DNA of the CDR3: TGTGCCAGCAGCCCGGACAGCGCAACTAATGAAAAACTGTTTTTT.